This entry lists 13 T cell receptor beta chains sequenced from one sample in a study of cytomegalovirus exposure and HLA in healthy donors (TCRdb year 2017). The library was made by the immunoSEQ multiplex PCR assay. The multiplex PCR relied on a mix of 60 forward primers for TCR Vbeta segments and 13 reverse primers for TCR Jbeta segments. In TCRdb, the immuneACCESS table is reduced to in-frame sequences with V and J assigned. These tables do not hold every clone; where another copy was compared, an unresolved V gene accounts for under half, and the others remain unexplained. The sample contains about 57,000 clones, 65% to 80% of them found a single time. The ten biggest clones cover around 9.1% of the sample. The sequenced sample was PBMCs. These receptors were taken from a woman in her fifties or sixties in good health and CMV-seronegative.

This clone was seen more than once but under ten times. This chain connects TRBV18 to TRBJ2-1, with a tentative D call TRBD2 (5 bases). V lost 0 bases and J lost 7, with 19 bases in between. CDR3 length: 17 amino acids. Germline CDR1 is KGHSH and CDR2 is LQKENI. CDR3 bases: TGTGCCAGCTCACCACCGTCATATTCGGGAAAAAGTAATGAGCAGTTCTTC. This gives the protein CASSPPSYSGKSNEQFF.

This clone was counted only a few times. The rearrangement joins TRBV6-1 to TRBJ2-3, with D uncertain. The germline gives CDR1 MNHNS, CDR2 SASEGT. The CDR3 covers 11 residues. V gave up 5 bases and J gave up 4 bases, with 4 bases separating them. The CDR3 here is CASSPSDTQYF. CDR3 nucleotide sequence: TGTGCCAGCAGTCCCTCAGATACGCAGTATTTT.

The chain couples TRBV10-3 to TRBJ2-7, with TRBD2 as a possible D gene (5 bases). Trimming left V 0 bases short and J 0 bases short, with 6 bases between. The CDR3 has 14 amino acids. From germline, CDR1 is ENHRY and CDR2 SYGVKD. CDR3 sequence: CAISESGASYEQYF. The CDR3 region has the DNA TGTGCCATCAGTGAGTCGGGAGCCTCCTACGAGCAGTACTTC.

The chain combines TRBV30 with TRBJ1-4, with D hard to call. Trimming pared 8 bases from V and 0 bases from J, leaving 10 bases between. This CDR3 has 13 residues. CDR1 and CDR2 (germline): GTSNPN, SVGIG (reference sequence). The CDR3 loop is CAPPCATNEKLFF. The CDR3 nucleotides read TGTGCCCCCCCCTGCGCAACTAATGAAAAACTGTTTTTT.

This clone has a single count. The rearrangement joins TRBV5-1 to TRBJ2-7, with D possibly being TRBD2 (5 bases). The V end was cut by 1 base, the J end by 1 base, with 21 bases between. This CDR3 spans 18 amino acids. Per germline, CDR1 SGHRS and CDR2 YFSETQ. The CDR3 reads CASSLRPSNWEQSYEQYF. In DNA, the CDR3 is TGCGCCAGCAGCTTGAGGCCATCGAATTGGGAGCAGTCCTACGAGCAGTACTTC.

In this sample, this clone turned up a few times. Here the CDR3 reads CASSGTGQGASPLHF. The CDR3 DNA reads TGTGCCAGCAGTGGAACAGGACAGGGGGCCTCACCCCTCCACTTT. This chain uses TRBV6-5 with TRBJ1-6; 11 positions match TRBD1. CDR3 length: 15 residues. V shed 5 bases and J 10 bases; nucleotides not matched to a gene: 7. The germline gives CDR1 MNHEY, CDR2 SVGAGI.

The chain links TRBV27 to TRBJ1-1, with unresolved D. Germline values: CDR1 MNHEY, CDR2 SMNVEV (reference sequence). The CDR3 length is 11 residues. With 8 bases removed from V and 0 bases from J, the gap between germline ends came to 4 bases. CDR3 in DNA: TGTGCCAGCGGCCTGAACACTGAAGCTTTCTTT. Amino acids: CASGLNTEAFF.

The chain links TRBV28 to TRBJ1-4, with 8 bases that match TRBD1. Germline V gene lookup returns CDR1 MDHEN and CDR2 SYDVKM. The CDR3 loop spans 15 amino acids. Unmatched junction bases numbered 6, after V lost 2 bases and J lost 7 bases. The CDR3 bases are TGTGCCAGCAGTTTAGCCGGACAGGGAGGTGAAAAACTGTTTTTT. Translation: CASSLAGQGGEKLFF.

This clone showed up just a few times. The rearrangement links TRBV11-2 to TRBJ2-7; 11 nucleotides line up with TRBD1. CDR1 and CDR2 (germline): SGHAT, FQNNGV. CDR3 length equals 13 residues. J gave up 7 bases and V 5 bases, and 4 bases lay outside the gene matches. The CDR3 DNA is TGTGCCAGCAGCCCCGGGACAGGGGGGGAGCAGTACTTC. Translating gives CASSPGTGGEQYF.

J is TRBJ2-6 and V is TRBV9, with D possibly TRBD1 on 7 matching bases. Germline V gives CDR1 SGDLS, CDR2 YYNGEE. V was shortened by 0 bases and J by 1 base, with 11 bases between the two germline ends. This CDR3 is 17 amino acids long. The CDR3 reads CASSVAAGGSGANVLTF. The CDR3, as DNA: TGTGCCAGCAGCGTAGCTGCAGGGGGGTCTGGGGCCAACGTCCTGACTTTC.

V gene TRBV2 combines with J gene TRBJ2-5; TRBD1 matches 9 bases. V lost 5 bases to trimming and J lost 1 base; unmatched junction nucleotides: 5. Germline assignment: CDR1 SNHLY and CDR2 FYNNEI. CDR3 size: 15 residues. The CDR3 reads CASSPLTGGQETQYF. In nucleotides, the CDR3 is TGTGCCAGCAGTCCTCTGACAGGGGGCCAAGAGACCCAGTACTTC.

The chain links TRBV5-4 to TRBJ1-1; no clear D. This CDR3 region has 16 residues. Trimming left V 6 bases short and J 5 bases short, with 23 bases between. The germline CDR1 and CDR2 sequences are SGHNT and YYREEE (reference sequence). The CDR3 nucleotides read TGTGCCAGCACCAAACCCGGATCGGGTATTGAGACTGAAGCTTTCTTT. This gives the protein CASTKPGSGIETEAFF.

CDR3 region: CASSGGTGGYNEQFF. The CDR3 bases are TGCGCCAGCAGCGGGGGGACCGGGGGGTACAATGAGCAGTTCTTC. The chain couples TRBV5-1 to TRBJ2-1; 7 bases line up with TRBD2. Germline V gene data show CDR1 as SGHRS and CDR2 as YFSETQ. V dropped 4 bases and J dropped 4; count of bases not matched to a gene: 8. The CDR3 has 15 amino acids.